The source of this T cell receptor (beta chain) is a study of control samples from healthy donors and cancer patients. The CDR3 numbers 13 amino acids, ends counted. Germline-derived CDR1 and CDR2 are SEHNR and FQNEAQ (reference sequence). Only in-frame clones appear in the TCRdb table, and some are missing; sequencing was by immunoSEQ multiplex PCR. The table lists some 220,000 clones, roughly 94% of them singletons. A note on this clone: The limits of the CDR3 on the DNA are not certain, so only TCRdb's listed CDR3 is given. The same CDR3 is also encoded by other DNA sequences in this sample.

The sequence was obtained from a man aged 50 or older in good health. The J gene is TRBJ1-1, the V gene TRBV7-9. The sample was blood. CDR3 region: CASSFGTGTEAFF.